This TCR beta chain is drawn from a study of OX40 agonist ivuxolimab in advanced cancers. Measured with immunoSEQ multiplex PCR; TCRdb has only the in-frame clones, and not every one. The table records roughly 73,000 clones, 85% to 90% of them present only once. Notes on the study in general: Relative to CD4+ cells, CD8+ T cells on average had more expanded clones. Clonal expansion was seen in CD4+ and CD8+ blood T cells by week 6 at 0.1 to 3.0 mg/kg. Some nonresponders also had low normalized T-cell clonal expansion.

This CDR3 is 16 amino acids long. The J segment lost 4 bases and the V segment lost 6 bases, leaving 10 bases of the junction unmatched. CDR1 is LGHNT, CDR2 FRNRAP, per germline. Prior autoimmune disease or systemic immunosuppression barred patients. Turning to this clone: Its antigen is still unknown.

The sequence was obtained from an adult with an advanced solid tumor such as melanoma, head and neck, liver or kidney cancer. The J gene is TRBJ2-1, the V gene TRBV12-5; 9 bases map to TRBD2. This material consisted of CD4+ or CD8+ T cells sorted from blood, taken in a trial of the OX40 agonist ivuxolimab. Here the CDR3 DNA reads TGTGCTAGTGGCAACGCTACAGCGGGGGGTTACAATGAGCAGTTCTTC. This translates into CASGNATAGGYNEQFF.